The clone carrying this TCR beta chain was counted only a few times. In TCRdb, the 5' RACE reads were re-called with MiXCR into one record per CDR3 protein. The data contain about 49,000 distinct CDR3 sequences, 12% of them singletons. This sample was included in a study of early T cells in non-severe SARS-CoV-2 infection. The clonotype comes from an adult who was a healthcare worker with PCR-confirmed SARS-CoV-2 infection or an uninfected control (not recorded which). The sample here was whole blood, taken at baseline.

In DNA, the CDR3 is TGTGCCAGCAGCATCCCCTTAGCGGGAGGGCCAGAGCAGTTCTTC. This translates into CASSIPLAGGPEQFF. This rearrangement joins TRBV11-2 to TRBJ2-1, with 11 bases aligning to TRBD2. CDR3 length: 15 residues. V was pared by 5 bases and J by 10 bases, with 10 bases of the junction left unmatched. Germline-derived CDR1 and CDR2 are SGHAT and FQNNGV.